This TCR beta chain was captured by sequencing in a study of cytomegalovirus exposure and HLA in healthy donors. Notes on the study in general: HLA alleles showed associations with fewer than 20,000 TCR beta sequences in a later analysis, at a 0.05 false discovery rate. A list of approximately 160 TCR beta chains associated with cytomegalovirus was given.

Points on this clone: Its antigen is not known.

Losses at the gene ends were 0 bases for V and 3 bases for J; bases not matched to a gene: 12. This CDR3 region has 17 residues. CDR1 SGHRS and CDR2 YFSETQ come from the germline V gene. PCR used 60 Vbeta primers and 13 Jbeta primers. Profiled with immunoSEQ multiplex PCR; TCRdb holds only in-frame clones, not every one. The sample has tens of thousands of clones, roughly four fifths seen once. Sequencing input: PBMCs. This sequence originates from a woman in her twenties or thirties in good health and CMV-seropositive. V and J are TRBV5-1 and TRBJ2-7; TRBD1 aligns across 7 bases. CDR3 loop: CASSLAAGTANNYEQYF. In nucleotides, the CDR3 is TGCGCCAGCAGCTTGGCCGCTGGGACAGCAAATAACTACGAGCAGTACTTC.